This TCR beta chain comes out of a study of T cell responses to AZD1222 COVID-19 vaccine. General study findings and limits: Seropositivity was recorded at baseline in only five to seven AZD1222 recipients. Clonal diversity may have been underestimated in mostly white British donors. Spike as a whole was targeted by vaccine-associated CD4 TCRs, dominant at 160-218 and 743-854.

In its sample, this clone was seen once. Its specificity is unknown. The V gene lost 3 bases and the J gene lost 12 bases, with 21 bases spanning the gap. The CDR3 spans 15 residues. Germline V CDR1 and CDR2: SGHRS, YFSETQ. Method: immunoSEQ multiplex PCR; TCRdb's copy keeps in-frame clones and lacks some. The sample gives around 140,000 clones, around 90% of which show up once; roughly 7.5% is in the top ten. Sequenced material: peripheral blood, taken 28 days after the second dose of the MenACWY control vaccine. The sequence came from an adult who received the MenACWY meningococcal vaccine as a control. V gene TRBV5-1 combines with J gene TRBJ1-4; D remains unclear. Here the CDR3 DNA reads TGCGCCAGCAGCTCAGGTCCGGACTCCATCACCGAACTGTTTTTT. Its translation: CASSSGPDSITELFF.